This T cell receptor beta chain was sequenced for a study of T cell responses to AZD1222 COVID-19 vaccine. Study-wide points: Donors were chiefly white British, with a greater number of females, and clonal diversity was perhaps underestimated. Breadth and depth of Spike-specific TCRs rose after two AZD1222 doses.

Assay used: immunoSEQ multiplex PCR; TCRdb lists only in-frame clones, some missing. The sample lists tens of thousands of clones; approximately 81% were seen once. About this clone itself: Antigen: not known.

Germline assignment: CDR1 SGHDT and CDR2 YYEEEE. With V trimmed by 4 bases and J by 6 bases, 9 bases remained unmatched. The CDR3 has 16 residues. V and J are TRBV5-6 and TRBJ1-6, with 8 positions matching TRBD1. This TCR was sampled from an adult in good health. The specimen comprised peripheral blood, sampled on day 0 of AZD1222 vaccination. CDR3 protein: CASSPGRQGLNSPLHF. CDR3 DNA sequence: TGTGCCAGCAGCCCCGGAAGACAGGGGCTTAATTCACCCCTCCACTTT.